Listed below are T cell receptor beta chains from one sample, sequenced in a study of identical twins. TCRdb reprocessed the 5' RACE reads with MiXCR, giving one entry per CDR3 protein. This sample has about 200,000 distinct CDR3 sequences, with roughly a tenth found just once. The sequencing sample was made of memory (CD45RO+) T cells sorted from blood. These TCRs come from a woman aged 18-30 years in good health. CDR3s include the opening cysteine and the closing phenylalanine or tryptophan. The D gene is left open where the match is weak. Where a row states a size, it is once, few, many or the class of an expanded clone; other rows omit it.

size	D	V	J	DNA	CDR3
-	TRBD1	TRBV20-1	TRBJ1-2	TGCAGTGCACCCCGGACAGGCGTATATGGCTACACCTTC	CSAPRTGVYGYTF
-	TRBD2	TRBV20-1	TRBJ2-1	TGCAGTGCTATAATACTAGCGGGAGTGTCTAATGAGCAGTTCTTC	CSAIILAGVSNEQFF
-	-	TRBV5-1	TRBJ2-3	TGCGCCAGCAGCTTGGACAGGGTTAGCACAGATACGCAGTATTTT	CASSLDRVSTDTQYF
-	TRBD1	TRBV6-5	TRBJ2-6	TGTGCCAGCATTACCCCGGGACAGAAGAAGTCTGGGGCCAACGTCCTGACTTTC	CASITPGQKKSGANVLTF
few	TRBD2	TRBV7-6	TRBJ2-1	TGTGCCAGCAGCTCCGGACTAGTCAGTGAGCAGTTCTTC	CASSSGLVSEQFF
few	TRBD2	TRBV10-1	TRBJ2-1	TGCGCCAGCAGTGACCCTCGGGGGGGGGCCTCCAATGAGCAGTTCTTC	CASSDPRGGASNEQFF
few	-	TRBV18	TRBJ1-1	TGTGCCAGCTCAAAGTTGAACACTGAAGCTTTCTTT	CASSKLNTEAFF
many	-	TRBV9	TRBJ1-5	TGTGCCAGCAGCGCCCGGGACAGCAATCAGCCCCAGCATTTT	CASSARDSNQPQHF
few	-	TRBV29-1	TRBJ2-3	TGCAGCGGGGTGGTCCGGGACACTTCGGCAGATACGCAGTATTTT	CSGVVRDTSADTQYF
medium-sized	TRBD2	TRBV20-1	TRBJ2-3	TGCAGTGCCCAACTAGCGGGGGTATCGGATACGCAGTATTTT	CSAQLAGVSDTQYF
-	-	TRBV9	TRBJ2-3	TGTGCCAGCAGCGTAGAGGTGGGGGGGCCATGGGATACGCAGTATTTT	CASSVEVGGPWDTQYF
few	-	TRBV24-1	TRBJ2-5	TGTGCCACCAGTGCCGCAGACGAAGAGACCCAGTACTTC	CATSAADEETQYF
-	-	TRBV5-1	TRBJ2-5	TGCGCCAGCAGCTTGGCCGGGGCCCAGTACTTC	CASSLAGAQYF
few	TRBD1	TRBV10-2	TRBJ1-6	TGCGCCAGCACTGACAGGGGCCAATCACCCCTCCACTTT	CASTDRGQSPLHF
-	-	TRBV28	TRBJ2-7	TGTGCCAGCAGACCCGGGGGGCGCCACGAGCAGTACTTC	CASRPGGRHEQYF
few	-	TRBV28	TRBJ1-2	TGTGCCAGCAGCACGTCACATCTGAGCTACACCTTC	CASSTSHLSYTF
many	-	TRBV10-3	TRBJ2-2	TGTGCCATCAGAAGACTCACCACCGGGGAGCTGTTTTTT	CAIRRLTTGELFF
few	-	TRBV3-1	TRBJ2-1	TGTGCCAGCAGCCAAGGCCGGAGCTCCTACAATGAGCAGTTCTTC	CASSQGRSSYNEQFF
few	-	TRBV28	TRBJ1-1	TGTGCCAGCATGGAGAGGAACACTGAAGCTTTCTTT	CASMERNTEAFF
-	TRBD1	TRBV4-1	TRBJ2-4	TGCGCCAGCAGCCAAGCAGGACAGGGGATAACCAAAAACATTCAGTACTTC	CASSQAGQGITKNIQYF
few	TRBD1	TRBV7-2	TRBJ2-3	TGTGCCAGCAGCTCGACCGACAGGGTTGAGTATTTT	CASSSTDRVEYF
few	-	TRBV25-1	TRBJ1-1	TGTGCCAGCAGTAAGGGGAACGTGGGCACTGAAGCTTTCTTT	CASSKGNVGTEAFF
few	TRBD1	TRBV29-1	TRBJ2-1	TGCAGCGCCGCGCGGACAGGCACCTACAATGAGCAGTTCTTC	CSAARTGTYNEQFF
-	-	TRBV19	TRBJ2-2	TGTGCCAGTAGTATCCCCCACCCCCTAGTCTCGAACACCGGGGAGCTGTTTTTT	CASSIPHPLVSNTGELFF
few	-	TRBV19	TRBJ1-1	TGTGCCAGTAGTCTCTGGGGGGACCGGGAAGCTTTCTTT	CASSLWGDREAFF
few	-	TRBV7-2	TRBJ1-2	TGTGCCAGCAGCGAAACTAGAAGGGAGGGCTACACCTTC	CASSETRREGYTF
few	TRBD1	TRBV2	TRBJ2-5	TGTGCCAGCAGTGAAGGGGGACAGGCGCTCGGAACCCAGTACTTC	CASSEGGQALGTQYF
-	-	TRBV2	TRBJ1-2	TGTGCCAGCAGCGGATCTGTTGGCTACACCTTC	CASSGSVGYTF
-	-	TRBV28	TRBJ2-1	TGTGCCAGCAGTTTCGCCATCTGGGTCGATGAGCAGTTCTTC	CASSFAIWVDEQFF
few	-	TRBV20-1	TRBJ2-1	TGCAGTGCTAGAGGGGGCCACAATGAGCAGTTCTTC	CSARGGHNEQFF
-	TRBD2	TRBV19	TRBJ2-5	TGTGCCAGTAGTATAATGACTAGCGGGATGGAGACCCAGTACTTC	CASSIMTSGMETQYF
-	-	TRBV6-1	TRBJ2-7	TGTGCCAGCGGAACCTGGGGGTACGAGCAGTACTTC	CASGTWGYEQYF
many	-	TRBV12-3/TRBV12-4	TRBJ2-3	TGTGCCAGCAGCAACCCGGGACTTACAGATACGCAGTATTTT	CASSNPGLTDTQYF
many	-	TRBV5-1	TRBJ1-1	TGCGCCAGCAGCTTGGACGGCGGGCTGTTCTTT	CASSLDGGLFF
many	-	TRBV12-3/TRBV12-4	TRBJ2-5	TGTGCCAGCAGCCATGGGACCGGCGGAGAGACCCAGTACTTC	CASSHGTGGETQYF
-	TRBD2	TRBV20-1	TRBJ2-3	TGCAGTGCTAGGGCCCTAGCGGGGGGCACAGATACGCAGTATTTT	CSARALAGGTDTQYF
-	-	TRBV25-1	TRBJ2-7	TGTGCCAGCAGTGTCACCGCCCGGGACAAACGGTACGAGCAGTACTTC	CASSVTARDKRYEQYF
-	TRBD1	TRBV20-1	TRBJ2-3	TGCAGTGCGGGCCCCGGGACAGCTATCACAGATACGCAGTATTTT	CSAGPGTAITDTQYF